These 19 T cell receptor beta chains were sequenced from one sample in a study of blood T cell repertoires in COVID-19. Method: immunoSEQ multiplex PCR; TCRdb's copy keeps in-frame clones and lacks some. The sample lists about 290,000 clones, about nine tenths occurring once. Source material: peripheral blood. The receptors shown here come from a woman aged 30 to 39 with COVID-19, enrolled during active disease.

V gene TRBV28 combines with J gene TRBJ1-2; 8 nucleotides line up with TRBD1. The CDR3 length is 14 residues. V shed 4 bases, J shed 4 bases, and the junction held 5 bases outside the gene matches. Germline CDR1 and CDR2: MDHEN and SYDVKM. The CDR3, as DNA: TGTGCCAGCAGTTCGACACAGGGGGGCTATGGCTACACCTTC. It is translated as CASSSTQGGYGYTF.

The chain joins TRBV7-9 to TRBJ1-1; D gene ambiguous. Germline CDR1 and CDR2: SEHNR and FQNEAQ (reference sequence). CDR3 length equals 15 residues. V lost 2 bases and J lost 4, with 14 bases in between. The CDR3 sequence: CASSLFGFLGTEAFF. CDR3 nucleotides: TGTGCCAGCAGCTTATTCGGGTTTTTGGGCACTGAAGCTTTCTTT.

The chain combines TRBV2 with TRBJ1-3; 8 bases match TRBD1. The CDR3 length is 14 residues. CDR1 is SNHLY, CDR2 FYNNEI, per germline. The V and J ends lost 6 bases and 2 bases, in that order; junction bases with no gene match: 3. CDR3 residues: CASSEDRAGNTIYF. As DNA, the CDR3 is TGTGCCAGCAGCGAGGACAGGGCTGGAAACACCATATATTTT.

The rearrangement uses TRBV7-2 and TRBJ2-2; 8 bases align to TRBD2. This CDR3 has 13 amino acids. Losses at the gene ends were 8 bases for V and 4 bases for J; bases not matched to a gene: 3. The V gene's germline CDR1 is SGHTA and CDR2 FQGNSA. The CDR3 protein is CASRGGRTGELFF. In DNA form, the CDR3 reads TGTGCCAGCCGGGGGGGGCGCACCGGGGAGCTGTTTTTT.

V is TRBV12-5 and J is TRBJ2-2, with D perhaps TRBD1 (5 bases). The germline V and J ends were trimmed by 3 bases and 3 bases, with 14 bases remaining between them. The CDR3 spans 16 residues. Germline V CDR1 and CDR2: LGHNT, FRNRAP. The CDR3 DNA reads TGTGCTAGTGGTTTCCCCTGGGGCGTCGACACCGGGGAGCTGTTTTTT. Protein sequence: CASGFPWGVDTGELFF.

The rearrangement links TRBV5-8 to TRBJ1-2, with TRBD1 as a possible D gene (6 bases). The CDR3 has 13 residues. V was pared by 4 bases and J by 2 bases, with 9 bases between. Looked up from germline, CDR1 is SGHTS and CDR2 is YDEGEE. The CDR3 loop is CASSPDRNYGYTF. The DNA of the CDR3 is TGTGCCAGCAGCCCGGACAGAAACTATGGCTACACCTTC. Combining the CDR3 with reference TRBV5-8 and TRBJ1-2 gives the whole variable domain EAGVTQSPTHLIKTRGQQATLRCSPISGHTSVYWYQQALGLGLQFLLWYDEGEERNRGNFPPRFSGRQFPNYSSELNVNALELEDSALYLCASSPDRNYGYTFGSGTRLTVV.

A remark on this clone: At one end, the junction sequence differs from germline, possibly due to a read error. The chain has TRBV5-8 and TRBJ1-2; D is unclear. Germline assignment: CDR1 SGHTS and CDR2 YDEGEE. The CDR3 has 15 amino acids. The CDR3 is CASRLGGLTEYGYTF. CDR3 sequence (DNA): TGTGCCAGCAGGTTGGGTGGTCTAACGGAGTATGGCTACACCTTC.

The gene calls are TRBV19 and TRBJ2-1, with 8 bases aligning to TRBD1. Trimming took 5 bases from V and 7 from J; bases not matched to a gene: 7. This CDR3 comprises 14 residues. Germline V gene lookup returns CDR1 LNHDA and CDR2 SQIVND (reference sequence). CDR3: CASSPWTGINEQFF. As DNA, the CDR3 is TGTGCCAGTAGTCCATGGACAGGGATTAATGAGCAGTTCTTC.

The chain employs TRBV27 and TRBJ1-5; tentative D call: TRBD1 (5 bases). CDR1 and CDR2 from the germline V gene are MNHEY and SMNVEV (reference sequence). This CDR3 region has 13 residues. The V end was cut by 5 bases, the J end by 5 bases, with 10 bases between. The CDR3 region has the DNA TGTGCCAGCAGTCCCAGGGTTCATCAGCCCCAGCATTTT. It is translated as CASSPRVHQPQHF.

Details on this clone: Distinct nucleotide sequences in the sample also encode this CDR3. The chain recombines TRBV20-1 with TRBJ2-5; D uncertain. CDR3 length equals 11 residues. Germline loops: CDR1 DFQATT, CDR2 SNEGSKA (reference sequence). The V gene lost 2 bases and the J gene lost 2 bases, with 3 bases spanning the gap. In nucleotides, the CDR3 is TGCAGTGCTAGACAACAAGAGACCCAGTACTTC. It yields the protein CSARQQETQYF.

This clone was observed a handful of times. The chain has TRBV30 and TRBJ1-1; unclear D gene. The CDR3 contains 15 residues. V was trimmed by 0 bases and J by 5 bases, leaving 16 bases between them. The germline V gene has CDR1 GTSNPN and CDR2 SVGIG (reference sequence). For the CDR3, the DNA is TGTGCCTGGAGTGTAGCCCTAGGACGGGGTACTGAAGCTTTCTTT. Translation gives CAWSVALGRGTEAFF.

The chain recombines TRBV2 with TRBJ2-1, with 12 bases fitting TRBD2. The V gene end was trimmed by 1 base and the J gene end by 6 bases; junction bases not matched to a gene: 7. Germline V CDR1 and CDR2: SNHLY, FYNNEI. The CDR3 is made up of 17 amino acids. CDR3 sequence: CASSEEPSGGAANEQFF. Written as DNA, the CDR3 is TGTGCCAGCAGTGAAGAGCCTAGCGGGGGGGCGGCCAATGAGCAGTTCTTC.

V is TRBV4-1 and J is TRBJ1-3; D unresolved. CDR1 and CDR2 (germline): MGHRA, YSYEKL. V was pared by 2 bases and J by 0 bases, with 14 bases between. This CDR3 is built from 17 residues. CDR3 in DNA: TGCGCCAGCAGCCAACGGCAGGCAAAACTCTCTGGAAACACCATATATTTT. This codes for CASSQRQAKLSGNTIYF.

V gene TRBV19 combines with J gene TRBJ1-1, with D unclear. Germline V CDR1 and CDR2: LNHDA, SQIVND (reference sequence). The CDR3 totals 13 residues. Deletions cut 7 bases from V and 4 bases from J, with 13 bases between. CDR3 DNA sequence: TGTGCCAGTAAGGAGGGAGAGGGCACTGAAGCTTTCTTT. Translated, it gives CASKEGEGTEAFF.

The chain has TRBV18 and TRBJ2-2; D is possibly TRBD1 (6 bases). Germline V lookup: CDR1 KGHSH, CDR2 LQKENI. There are 15 residues in the CDR3. Trimming removed 2 bases from V and 6 bases from J, with 13 bases in between. CDR3 nucleotide sequence: TGTGCCAGCTCACCAAGGACAGAAATCGCCGGGGAGCTGTTTTTT. Its translation is CASSPRTEIAGELFF.

The rearrangement links TRBV28 to TRBJ2-1, with 11 bases aligning to TRBD1. The length of the CDR3 is 16 residues. V dropped 1 base and J dropped 9; count of bases not matched to a gene: 8. Germline CDR1 MDHEN, CDR2 SYDVKM. This chain's CDR3 is CASSLSGQGAHTEQFF. In nucleotides, the CDR3 is TGTGCCAGCAGTTTATCTGGACAGGGGGCGCACACTGAGCAGTTCTTC.

The chain carries TRBV27 and TRBJ2-7; 8 nucleotides match TRBD2. The CDR3 spans 14 residues. J gave up 3 bases and V 6 bases, and 7 bases lay outside the gene matches. Germline V lookup: CDR1 MNHEY, CDR2 SMNVEV (reference sequence). CDR3 in amino acids: CASSPTGGGYEQYF. CDR3 sequence (DNA): TGTGCCAGCAGCCCCACGGGGGGGGGCTACGAGCAGTACTTC.

V usage is TRBV6-5 and J usage is TRBJ2-7, with TRBD1 matching over 9 bases. The V segment lost 6 bases and the J segment 1 base; nucleotides outside the gene matches: 4. This CDR3 has 14 residues. Germline V gene sequence: CDR1 MNHEY, CDR2 SVGAGI. CDR3 coding DNA: TGTGCCAGCAGGTCCGGGACAGGGTCCTACGAGCAGTACTTC. It is translated as CASRSGTGSYEQYF.

This clone was seen only a few times. The chain employs TRBV7-9 and TRBJ1-1; D gene ambiguous. Deletions cut 6 bases from V and 1 base from J, with 15 bases between. This CDR3 region has 15 residues. CDR1 is SEHNR and CDR2 is FQNEAQ in the germline V gene (reference sequence). CDR3 DNA sequence: TGTGCCAGCAGTTTCATCAGATCAACGAACACTGAAGCTTTCTTT. The encoded protein is CASSFIRSTNTEAFF.